Below, 18 T cell receptor beta chains from the same sample are listed, as sequenced in a study of blood T cell repertoires in COVID-19. The assay was immunoSEQ multiplex PCR, and TCRdb's table has in-frame clones only and misses some. The sample records about 310,000 clones, over 85% being singletons. The source material was PBMCs or T cells enriched from blood (not recorded which). The receptors shown here come from a woman younger than 45 who had recovered from COVID-19.

This clone has only one observation. The V call is TRBV18, the J call TRBJ1-1, with TRBD1 matching 9 bases. The V segment lost 3 bases and the J segment 5 bases; nucleotides outside the gene matches: 10. The CDR3 length is 16 residues. Per germline, CDR1 KGHSH and CDR2 LQKENI. The CDR3 sequence is CASSPLTGQGQTEAFF. The CDR3 DNA follows: TGTGCCAGCTCACCTTTAACAGGACAGGGGCAAACTGAAGCTTTCTTT.

Worth noting for this clone: Other DNA sequences in this sample translate to the same CDR3. The chain combines TRBV18 with TRBJ2-1; 15 nucleotides match TRBD2. Per the germline V gene, CDR1 is KGHSH and CDR2 is LQKENI. This CDR3 spans 18 amino acids. V dropped 2 bases and J dropped 4; count of bases not matched to a gene: 6. CDR3 nucleotide sequence: TGTGCCAGCTCACCAGGACTAGCGGGAGGGCCGGTTTACAATGAGCAGTTCTTC. Protein: CASSPGLAGGPVYNEQFF.

The rearrangement uses TRBV2 and TRBJ1-4, with D unclear. The V gene's germline CDR1 is SNHLY and CDR2 FYNNEI. There are 19 residues in the CDR3. The V end was cut by 10 bases, the J end by 4 bases, with 31 bases between. CDR3 sequence: CATTSGSGLTHRINEKLFF. Written as DNA, the CDR3 is TGTGCCACCACCTCGGGGTCAGGCCTAACCCATCGAATTAATGAAAAACTGTTTTTT. Supplemented by reference TRBV2 and TRBJ1-4, the full variable domain reads EPEVTQTPSHQVTQMGQEVILRCVPISNHLYFYWYRQILGQKVEFLVSFYNNEISEKSEIFDDQFSVERPDGSNFTLKIRSTKLEDSAMYFCATTSGSGLTHRINEKLFFGSGTQLSVL.

This sequence joins TRBV5-1 and TRBJ2-2; 11 bases map to TRBD1. Germline assignment: CDR1 SGHRS and CDR2 YFSETQ. The trim removed 4 bases at V and 7 bases at J, leaving 6 bases unmatched. There are 15 residues in the CDR3. Written as DNA, the CDR3 is TGCGCCAGCAGCACAGGACAGGGGGCTATCGGGGAGCTGTTTTTT. It translates to CASSTGQGAIGELFF.

This chain uses TRBV19 with TRBJ2-1; TRBD1 matches 12 bases. V trimming: 6 bases; J trimming: 9 bases; junction bases outside the gene matches: 9. Germline V gene data show CDR1 as LNHDA and CDR2 as SQIVND (reference sequence). CDR3 size: 15 residues. The CDR3 bases are TGTGCCAGTAGGGGGGTTGGGACAGGGGGCCCTGAGCAGTTCTTC. Its protein is CASRGVGTGGPEQFF.

The V gene is TRBV7-3, the J gene TRBJ2-1; 12 nucleotides agree with TRBD2. The CDR3 has 17 amino acids. CDR1 and CDR2 (germline): SGHTA, FQGTGA. V lost 4 bases to trimming and J lost 0 bases; unmatched junction nucleotides: 4. CDR3 DNA: TGTGCCAGCAGCTCCCCTAGCGGGAGGGCCTCCTACAATGAGCAGTTCTTC. It is translated as CASSSPSGRASYNEQFF.

The sample holds a few counts of this clone. The rearrangement joins TRBV4-1 to TRBJ2-4, with 7 positions matching TRBD1. Germline assignment: CDR1 MGHRA and CDR2 YSYEKL. This CDR3 is built from 17 residues. The V segment lost 2 bases and the J segment 4 bases; nucleotides outside the gene matches: 11. The CDR3 region has the DNA TGCGCCAGCAGCCAACCTTCAATTGGGACAGTAAAAAACATTCAGTACTTC. Its translation is CASSQPSIGTVKNIQYF.

The chain combines TRBV27 with TRBJ2-7, with D unclear. The length of the CDR3 is 13 residues. The germline V gene encodes CDR1 MNHEY and CDR2 SMNVEV (reference sequence). The V end lost 2 bases, the J end lost 1 base, and 6 bases lay between the germline ends. The CDR3 loop is CASSLSQSYEQYF. In DNA form, the CDR3 reads TGTGCCAGCAGTTTAAGTCAGTCCTACGAGCAGTACTTC.

The rearrangement uses TRBV28 and TRBJ1-4; D not certain. Germline V gives CDR1 MDHEN, CDR2 SYDVKM. The CDR3 loop spans 11 amino acids. Trimming took 3 bases from V and 10 from J, leaving 6 bases between them. The CDR3 nucleotides read TGTGCCAGCAGTTTTTATGTAAAACTGTTTTTT. It codes for CASSFYVKLFF.

V and J are TRBV30 and TRBJ2-1; 10 positions agree with TRBD2. Per germline, CDR1 GTSNPN and CDR2 SVGIG (reference sequence). The CDR3 contains 14 residues. J gave up 9 bases and V 2 bases, and 7 bases lay outside the gene matches. CDR3 loop: CAWSKVAGGGEQFF. CDR3 bases: TGTGCCTGGAGTAAGGTAGCGGGAGGAGGTGAGCAGTTCTTC.

The chain has TRBV5-3 and TRBJ2-3, with 7 bases that match TRBD2. TRBV5-3 is labeled an ORF, and its function is uncertain. The CDR3 spans 14 residues. Germline trimming cut 10 bases from V and 3 bases from J; bases unmatched to any gene: 11. The CDR3: CAGTGGSRTDTQYF. CDR3 DNA sequence: TGTGCCGGGACGGGCGGGAGCAGGACAGATACGCAGTATTTT.

The rearrangement joins TRBV7-4 to TRBJ1-4; 9 bases fit TRBD1. This CDR3 has 19 residues. Germline loops: CDR1 SGHVT, CDR2 SQSDAQ. With V trimmed by 4 bases and J by 4 bases, 16 bases remained unmatched. This CDR3 is CASSSPSRDRDQDNEKLFF. The CDR3 region has the DNA TGTGCCAGCAGCTCCCCGTCCCGGGACAGGGACCAAGATAATGAAAAACTGTTTTTT.

This clone was recorded only once. V usage is TRBV7-8 and J usage is TRBJ1-1; 7 bases map to TRBD1. The J segment lost 1 base and the V segment lost 2 bases, leaving 19 bases of the junction unmatched. The germline CDR1 and CDR2 sequences are SGHVS and FQNEAQ. CDR3 length: 20 amino acids. DNA for the CDR3: TGTGCCAGCAGCTTAATTTTTTCGTCGTGGGCGGACAGGAGGAACACTGAAGCTTTCTTT. Translating it yields CASSLIFSSWADRRNTEAFF.

The CDR3 loop reads CASSLETGVDQPQHF. CDR3 DNA sequence: TGTGCCAGCAGCTTAGAAACAGGGGTTGATCAGCCCCAGCATTTT. The rearrangement links TRBV7-2 to TRBJ1-5; the match to TRBD1 covers 7 bases. V dropped 1 base and J dropped 5; count of bases not matched to a gene: 5. This CDR3 comprises 15 residues. Germline CDR1 SGHTA, CDR2 FQGNSA.

This chain joins TRBV7-2 and TRBJ1-2, with D possibly matching TRBD1 (6 bases). CDR3 size: 12 residues. Germline V lookup: CDR1 SGHTA, CDR2 FQGNSA. The ends were cut back, 6 bases at V and 10 bases at J, with 15 bases in the middle. This chain's CDR3 is CASSPRQATYTF. The CDR3 region has the DNA TGTGCCAGCAGTCCAAGACAGGCTACCTACACCTTC.

V is TRBV3-1 (or the pseudogene TRBV3-2) and J is TRBJ1-2; TRBD1 is a possible D gene (5 bases). From germline, CDR1 is LGHDT and CDR2 YNNKEL (reference sequence). The CDR3 runs 14 residues. V was trimmed by 1 base and J by 8 bases, leaving 14 bases between them. CDR3 bases: TGTGCCAGCAGCCAAGCCGGGGGGACGTCGGGCTACACCTTC. Its protein is CASSQAGGTSGYTF.

The chain uses TRBV2 and TRBJ2-7; the D gene is possibly TRBD1 (5 bases). Germline lookup yields CDR1 SNHLY and CDR2 FYNNEI. The CDR3 consists of 16 residues. V was cut by 1 base and J by 5 bases, with 18 bases left in between. The CDR3 spells CASSEDLAGSWNEQYF. The CDR3 bases are TGTGCCAGCAGTGAAGATTTGGCAGGGTCGTGGAACGAGCAGTACTTC.

J is TRBJ1-5 and V is TRBV19; a weak D match, TRBD1 (5 bases). The V gene's germline CDR1 is LNHDA and CDR2 SQIVND (reference sequence). The germline V and J ends were trimmed by 7 bases and 3 bases, with 16 bases remaining between them. CDR3 length equals 15 residues. The CDR3, as DNA: TGTGCCAGTACCCCTCTCGACAGCTTCAATCAGCCCCAGCATTTT. Translation gives CASTPLDSFNQPQHF.